Reported below is one T cell receptor (beta chain). The antigen remains undetermined. This sample was included in a study of cytomegalovirus exposure and HLA in healthy donors. Overall study findings and caveats: Many donors carried some public TCRs, although rarity characterized most TCR sequences. Within the 120 validation repertoires, first-cohort TCR clusters tended to co-occur, according to a later analysis.

Generated by immunoSEQ multiplex PCR, the TCRdb table keeps only in-frame clones and is missing some. Among around 120,000 clones, 70% to 90% were seen once, and the ten largest hold just under 6.5%. The sample was PBMCs. The TCR was taken from a woman younger than 30 in good health and CMV-seropositive.

The CDR3 sequence: CASSEERRNEQFF. In DNA form, the CDR3 reads TGTGCCAGCAGTGAAGAGAGGCGGAATGAGCAGTTCTTC. The V and J genes are TRBV2 and TRBJ2-1, with D uncertain. The length of the CDR3 is 13 residues. The V and J ends lost 1 base and 7 bases respectively, with 8 bases between them. Per the germline V gene, CDR1 is SNHLY and CDR2 is FYNNEI.